A selection of T cell receptor beta chains follows, all from one sample in a study of blood T cell repertoires in COVID-19. This table comes from immunoSEQ multiplex PCR, and its TCRdb copy is limited to in-frame clones, with some not included. The sample lists some 120,000 clones, 75% to 85% occurring once. The source material was peripheral blood. The receptors originated from a man between 65 and 79 years old with acute or convalescent COVID-19. Each CDR3 is given without its conserved first and last residue. D genes are given only for firm matches.

ASSQQGRNYGYT | - | TRBV7-9
AIATGPSNQPQH | - | TRBV28
ASSFMTGNDGYT | TRBD1 | TRBV5-5
ASSSRVRGARVLGYT | - | TRBV21-1
ASSGTGQGRTEAF | TRBD1 | TRBV2
ASSTITTVDEQF | - | TRBV19
ASSDPVRIQETQY | - | TRBV2
ASSVTGPTNEQF | TRBD1 | TRBV5-1
ASSTGQGGYTEAF | TRBD1 | TRBV5-1
ASSSARDNQPQH | - | TRBV3-1/TRBV3-2
ASSNSKYRGTNYGYT | TRBD1 | TRBV3-1/TRBV3-2
SVLADSNQPQH | - | TRBV29-1
ASRPQGARETQY | TRBD1 | TRBV2
ASQPWSATNEKLF | - | TRBV6-5
ASIPGLDTQY | - | TRBV2
ASRPGRGSDTQY | - | TRBV5-4
ASSLRSGPQETQY | - | TRBV7-3
ASSSQGFGSPLH | - | TRBV19
ASSRGATYNQPQH | - | TRBV28
ASSENAWDNSEAF | - | TRBV21-1
ASTAEGTAPYGYT | TRBD1 | TRBV11-2
ASSQERSYGYT | - | TRBV14
AWRGTINYGYT | - | TRBV30
AISPGFNSPLH | - | TRBV10-3
SARDGAGYT | - | TRBV20-1
ASSRVPISGNTIY | - | TRBV6-6
ATSDPNRNTIY | - | TRBV24-1
ASSVSGVSNTEAF | - | TRBV9
ASSFTLGVF | - | TRBV12-3/TRBV12-4
ASSLQVGNGYT | - | TRBV4-1
ASSQAYSEDTQY | - | TRBV4-1
ASSHTQGLGANVLT | TRBD1 | TRBV7-3
ASSKQRNQPQH | - | TRBV7-9
ASSELQANQPQH | - | TRBV2
ASSRDPGDQETQY | - | TRBV6-5
ASSLSGTGADYGYT | TRBD1 | TRBV7-3
ASNRAGQTYEQY | - | TRBV5-1
AWSALTNEQF | - | TRBV30
ASNPQGGAYEQY | - | TRBV2
SVITPDSRPGNTIY | - | TRBV29-1
ASSFRDRVNEKLF | TRBD1 | TRBV28
ASSQDRGYEQY | - | TRBV14
ASSYGGTSGHYEQY | TRBD2 | TRBV6-5
ASSGLAPNTGELF | - | TRBV19
AWTMGDTPYNEQF | - | TRBV30
ASSPGEVTDTQY | - | TRBV18